This T cell receptor beta chain was observed in a study of CD8+ T cells in alopecia areata. Findings of the study overall: Just one nonresponder means the tie between baseline CD8+ expansion and response stays uncertain. Amid tofacitinib therapy, many expanded lesional clones stayed present in scalp and blood. Tofacitinib delivered significant drops in scalp clonality and in expanded CD8+ clones among the top 100.

Details on this clone: The antigen is not known.

The treatment was: oral pan-JAK inhibitor, 5-10 mg twice daily. Following RNA extraction, reverse transcription yielded cDNA that acted as the sequencing template. Generated by immunoSEQ multiplex PCR, the TCRdb table keeps only in-frame clones and is missing some. Counted here are around 120,000 clones, roughly 60% occurring once; the ten biggest clones make up roughly 30%. Germline V gene data show CDR1 as SGHRS and CDR2 as YFSETQ. V was cut by 0 bases and J by 5 bases, with 12 bases left in between. The CDR3 length is 15 residues. This chain connects TRBV5-1 to TRBJ2-1; D tentatively reads TRBD1 or TRBD2 (6 bases each). The source of this sequence is a human donor with alopecia areata. This sample comprised CD8+ T cells sorted from blood, obtained at week 4, from a patient treated with tofacitinib. The CDR3 coding sequence is TGCGCCAGCAGCTTGGTGACGGGGGCAGACAATGAGCAGTTCTTC. It yields the protein CASSLVTGADNEQFF.